Below, 26 T cell receptor beta chains from the same sample are listed, as sequenced in a study of T-cell reconstitution after alpha-beta-depleted transplantation in children (dated by TCRdb to 2015 to 2016). Library preparation employed PCR. Sequencing used an Illumina HiSeq 2500. Molecular barcoding was employed in the preparation of TCR libraries, with unique molecular identifiers being used to normalize TCRbeta repertoire quantification. The raw public data were reprocessed by TCRdb itself: fastp quality trimming at Q25, MiXCR clonotype calling, in-frame beta chains only. CDR3 protein duplicates are merged, each entry listing the most common genes and DNA. Here the sample has approximately 1,000,000 distinct CDR3 sequences; about 29% occur a single time. 28% of the sample lies in the top ten. According to the study, the label for this sample's treatment or condition signals: allogeneic hematopoietic cell transplantation with graft depleted of TCRalphabeta T cells and CD19 B cells.

The sample consisted of PBMCs, mostly from graft donor cells, taken 360 days after TCRalphabeta/CD19-depleted stem cell transplant. Source of these receptors: a boy under two years old who had a stem cell transplant for SCID, so the T cells may come from the graft donor.

This clonotype was counted at least ten times. The rearrangement uses TRBV27 and TRBJ2-3, with 9 bases that match TRBD2. CDR3 length: 19 residues. Germline-derived CDR1 and CDR2 are MNHEY and SMNVEV (reference sequence). Trimming cost V 4 bases and J 4 bases; bases outside gene matches: 18. The CDR3 reads CASSSIPPRGGFFSDTQYF. The CDR3 DNA reads TGTGCCAGCAGTTCCATCCCCCCGCGGGGGGGCTTTTTCTCAGATACGCAGTATTTT.

The chain employs TRBV28 and TRBJ2-3; no clear D. V was trimmed by 8 bases and J by 4 bases, leaving 28 bases between them. CDR1 and CDR2 from the germline V gene are MDHEN and SYDVKM. The CDR3 runs to 18 residues. CDR3 protein: CASGAGKEFVRLSDTQYF. For the CDR3, the DNA is TGTGCCAGCGGCGCAGGCAAAGAATTCGTTCGGTTATCAGATACGCAGTATTTT. Variable domain in full (rest from reference TRBV28 and TRBJ2-3): DVKVTQSSRYLVKRTGEKVFLECVQDMDHENMFWYRQDPGLGLRLIYFSYDVKMKEKGDIPEGYSVSREKKERFSLILESASTNQTSMYLCASGAGKEFVRLSDTQYFGPGTRLTVL.

In its sample, this clonotype was seen once. The chain has TRBV2 and TRBJ1-1; D is uncertain. This CDR3 has 14 residues. Germline CDR1 is SNHLY and CDR2 is FYNNEI. Trimming took 4 bases from V and 0 from J, leaving 9 bases between them. CDR3 nucleotide sequence: TGTGCCAGCAGTGGGTCAGAAGTGAACACTGAAGCTTTCTTT. It is translated as CASSGSEVNTEAFF.

This clonotype has a handful of counts. As DNA, the CDR3 is TGTGCCAGCAGACGGACAGGGCACCCATTCGAGACCCAGTACTTC. It yields the protein CASRRTGHPFETQYF. The J gene is TRBJ2-5, the V gene TRBV7-8, with 8 nucleotides matching TRBD1. CDR1 and CDR2 from the germline V gene are SGHVS and FQNEAQ. Trimming took 6 bases from V and 5 from J; bases not matched to a gene: 11. CDR3 length: 15 amino acids.

V usage is TRBV4-1 and J usage is TRBJ2-7; 9 nucleotides align to TRBD1. The V and J ends lost 5 bases and 3 bases, in that order; junction bases with no gene match: 5. Germline V CDR1 and CDR2: MGHRA, YSYEKL. The CDR3 extends over 14 amino acids. CDR3 sequence reads: CASSEGDRDYEQYF. The CDR3 bases are TGCGCCAGCAGCGAAGGGGACAGGGACTACGAGCAGTACTTC.

V gene TRBV5-1 combines with J gene TRBJ2-5, with D maybe TRBD1 (6 bases). The CDR3 is 14 amino acids. V was clipped by 4 bases and J by 1 base, with 11 bases between them. Germline loops: CDR1 SGHRS, CDR2 YFSETQ. The CDR3 loop reads CASSPQTGQETQYF. The CDR3 DNA sequence: TGCGCCAGCAGCCCGCAGACAGGCCAAGAGACCCAGTACTTC.

This clonotype was counted many times. This rearrangement joins TRBV5-1 to TRBJ2-7; TRBD1 aligns across 9 bases. J was trimmed by 5 bases and V by 6 bases; bases with no gene match: 12. CDR3 length: 15 residues. Germline CDR1 is SGHRS and CDR2 is YFSETQ. CDR3 sequence reads: CASTTAGTGSHEQYF. The CDR3, as DNA: TGCGCCAGCACCACAGCCGGGACAGGGTCCCACGAGCAGTACTTC.

This clonotype was recorded a few times. The rearrangement joins TRBV15 to TRBJ1-4, with 8 positions matching TRBD1. The CDR3 totals 15 residues. Losses at the gene ends were 3 bases for V and 6 bases for J; bases not matched to a gene: 6. Germline V gene data show CDR1 as LNHNV and CDR2 as YYDKDF (reference sequence). CDR3 loop: CATSSLGQAHEKLFF. CDR3 DNA sequence: TGTGCCACCAGCAGTTTGGGACAGGCGCATGAAAAACTGTTTTTT. The entire variable domain, with the rest obtained from reference TRBV15 and TRBJ1-4, is as follows: DAMVIQNPRYQVTQFGKPVTLSCSQTLNHNVMYWYQQKSSQAPKLLFHYYDKDFNNEADTPDNFQSRRPNTSFCFLDIRSPGLGDTAMYLCATSSLGQAHEKLFFGSGTQLSVL.

The chain joins TRBV18 to TRBJ2-6, with 11 bases matching TRBD1. With V trimmed by 1 base and J by 0 bases, 2 bases remained unmatched. This CDR3 has 18 residues. CDR1 and CDR2 from the germline V gene are KGHSH and LQKENI. The DNA of the CDR3 is TGTGCCAGCTCACCACTGGGACAGGGGGTCTCTGGGGCCAACGTCCTGACTTTC. It yields the protein CASSPLGQGVSGANVLTF.

This clonotype came up many times. The chain carries TRBV12-3 or TRBV12-4 and TRBJ2-1; D is perhaps TRBD2 (6 bases). The ends were cut back, 6 bases at V and 10 bases at J, with 10 bases in the middle. The CDR3 length is 11 residues. The CDR3 here is CASSFSGEQFF. Written as DNA, the CDR3 is TGTGCCAGCAGCTTCAGCGGGGAGCAGTTCTTC.

The chain has TRBV12-3 or TRBV12-4 and TRBJ2-1; 10 bases align to TRBD1. The CDR3 spans 18 residues. Unmatched junction bases numbered 18, after V lost 6 bases and J lost 7 bases. The DNA of the CDR3 is TGTGCCAGCAGCCCTGACCACGCCGGGACAGGGGAAAGGAATGAGCAGTTCTTC. This translates into CASSPDHAGTGERNEQFF.

The chain carries TRBV12-3 or TRBV12-4 and TRBJ1-1; 9 bases agree with TRBD1. There are 15 residues in the CDR3. With 3 bases clipped from V and 4 bases from J, the junction kept 6 bases outside the gene matches. The CDR3 here is CASSFDTGGGTEAFF. The CDR3 DNA reads TGTGCCAGCAGTTTCGACACAGGGGGCGGCACTGAAGCTTTCTTT.

This chain joins TRBV4-3 and TRBJ1-6; 8 bases map to TRBD1. There are 13 residues in the CDR3. Trimming took 2 bases from V and 12 from J; bases not matched to a gene: 3. Germline V CDR1 and CDR2: LGHNA, YSLEER. In DNA form, the CDR3 reads TGCGCCAGCAGCCAAAGGACAGGGAGACCCCTCCACTTT. This sequence encodes CASSQRTGRPLHF.

The chain uses TRBV10-3 and TRBJ2-7; no definite D call. CDR1 and CDR2 (germline): ENHRY, SYGVKD. The V end lost 2 bases, the J end lost 0 bases, and 8 bases lay between the germline ends. The CDR3 spans 14 residues. CDR3 sequence reads: CAISEPRGSYEQYF. The CDR3 region has the DNA TGTGCCATCAGTGAGCCCCGAGGCTCCTACGAGCAGTACTTC.

The chain employs TRBV19 and TRBJ2-4; D is unclear. Trimming pared 1 base from V and 7 bases from J, leaving 8 bases between. The CDR3 runs to 13 residues. Germline CDR1 and CDR2: LNHDA and SQIVND (reference sequence). CDR3 in amino acids: CASSIGTENIQYF. Written as DNA, the CDR3 is TGTGCCAGTAGTATAGGAACCGAGAACATTCAGTACTTC. Combining the CDR3 with reference TRBV19 and TRBJ2-4 gives the whole variable domain DGGITQSPKYLFRKEGQNVTLSCEQNLNHDAMYWYRQDPGQGLRLIYYSQIVNDFQKGDIAEGYSVSREKKESFPLTVTSAQKNPTAFYLCASSIGTENIQYFGAGTRLSVL.

The V and J genes are TRBV5-1 and TRBJ1-6; TRBD1 aligns across 12 bases. The CDR3 is 16 amino acids. The germline V gene has CDR1 SGHRS and CDR2 YFSETQ. Trimming at V came to 3 bases and at J to 8 bases, leaving 6 bases not matched to a gene. The CDR3 nucleotides read TGCGCCAGCAGCTCCGGGACAGGGGGCGTTCATTCACCCCTCCACTTT. It specifies CASSSGTGGVHSPLHF.

V usage is TRBV12-3 or TRBV12-4 and J usage is TRBJ1-5, with 8 bases matching TRBD1. The CDR3 is made up of 14 amino acids. Trimming at V came to 5 bases and at J to 4 bases, leaving 4 bases not matched to a gene. In nucleotides, the CDR3 is TGTGCCAGCAGTCAGCGACAGGGGAATCAGCCCCAGCATTTT. Translation gives CASSQRQGNQPQHF.

The V and J genes are TRBV28 and TRBJ2-5; 7 nucleotides align to TRBD1. The CDR3 has 16 residues. V trimming: 5 bases; J trimming: 2 bases; junction bases outside the gene matches: 11. Germline assignment: CDR1 MDHEN and CDR2 SYDVKM. The CDR3 bases are TGTGCCAGCAGTGGGCCCCTAAGGGACAGTCAAGAGACCCAGTACTTC. Its protein product is CASSGPLRDSQETQYF.

This clonotype was seen more than once but under ten times. The CDR3 reads CASSEFFRRSGGEYNEQFF. Here the CDR3 DNA reads TGTGCCAGCAGTGAATTTTTTAGGAGGAGCGGGGGGGAATACAATGAGCAGTTCTTC. The chain has TRBV25-1 and TRBJ2-1; 10 nucleotides align to TRBD2. The junction had 13 bases not matched to a gene; V was cut back by 1 base and J by 4 bases. CDR1 and CDR2 (germline): MGHDK, SYGVNS. This CDR3 is built from 19 residues.

The table lists this clonotype with a few counts. CDR3 coding DNA: TGCAGCGTTGTTGGCACCCTGAACACTGAAGCTTTCTTT. Amino acid sequence: CSVVGTLNTEAFF. This chain connects TRBV29-1 to TRBJ1-1; D gene ambiguous. This CDR3 spans 13 amino acids. Deletions cut 4 bases from V and 0 bases from J, with 9 bases between. Looked up from germline, CDR1 is SQVTM and CDR2 is ANQGSEA.

This clonotype was detected ten times or more. V is TRBV12-3 or TRBV12-4 and J is TRBJ2-7; weak D call: TRBD2 (7 bases). Trimming removed 3 bases at V and 3 bases at J, with 12 bases between. The CDR3 runs 14 residues. The CDR3 reads CASSLGGAVYEQYF. DNA for the CDR3: TGTGCCAGCAGTTTGGGGGGGGCCGTCTACGAGCAGTACTTC.

A few counts support this clonotype. This chain connects TRBV5-6 to TRBJ1-2; 8 bases agree with TRBD1. Germline-derived CDR1 and CDR2 are SGHDT and YYEEEE. V shed 6 bases and J 3 bases; nucleotides not matched to a gene: 10. CDR3 length equals 15 residues. The CDR3 bases are TGTGCCAGCATCCCCGACCCGGACAGGGACTATGGCTACACCTTC. Its translation is CASIPDPDRDYGYTF.

The chain has TRBV3-1 and TRBJ2-7, with a tentative D call TRBD2 (6 bases). The CDR3 extends over 12 amino acids. The germline gives CDR1 LGHDT, CDR2 YNNKEL (reference sequence). With 0 bases removed from V and 9 bases from J, the gap between germline ends came to 9 bases. The CDR3 region has the DNA TGTGCCAGCAGCCAAGACGGGAGAGGGCAGTACTTC. Translation: CASSQDGRGQYF.

The chain employs TRBV20-1 and TRBJ2-5; D is uncertain. Germline V CDR1 and CDR2: DFQATT, SNEGSKA (reference sequence). The CDR3 is 14 residues long. V was clipped by 3 bases and J by 0 bases, with 11 bases between them. Here the CDR3 DNA reads TGCAGTGCTAGTCGGCTTGGGTACCAAGAGACCCAGTACTTC. Its protein is CSASRLGYQETQYF.

The chain links TRBV7-8 to TRBJ2-7; a weak D match, TRBD2 (6 bases). CDR1 SGHVS and CDR2 FQNEAQ come from the germline V gene. V was trimmed by 4 bases and J by 4 bases, leaving 20 bases between them. The CDR3 runs to 16 residues. DNA for the CDR3: TGTGCCAGCAGCTCCGGGGGAGGAGGTATTATGTACGAGCAGTACTTC. It yields the protein CASSSGGGGIMYEQYF.

This clonotype was counted a few times. The V gene is TRBV4-1, the J gene TRBJ1-1; TRBD1 matches at 9 bases. J lost 0 bases, V lost 6 bases, and 2 bases had no gene match. The germline CDR1 and CDR2 sequences are MGHRA and YSYEKL. The CDR3 has 14 amino acids. For the CDR3, the DNA is TGCGCCAGCAGGGGGGACAGGGTGAACACTGAAGCTTTCTTT. Translated: CASRGDRVNTEAFF.